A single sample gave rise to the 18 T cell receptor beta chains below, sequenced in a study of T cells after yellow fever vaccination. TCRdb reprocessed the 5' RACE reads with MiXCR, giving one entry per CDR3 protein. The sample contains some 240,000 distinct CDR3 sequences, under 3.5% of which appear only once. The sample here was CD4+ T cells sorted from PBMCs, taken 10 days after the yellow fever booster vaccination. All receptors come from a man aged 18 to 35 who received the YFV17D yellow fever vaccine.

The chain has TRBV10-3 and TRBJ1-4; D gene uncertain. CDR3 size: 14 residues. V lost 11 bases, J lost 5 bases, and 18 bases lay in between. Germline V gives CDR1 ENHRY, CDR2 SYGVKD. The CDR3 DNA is TGTGCCTCCCAAGGAGGCATGAACAATGAAAAACTGTTTTTT. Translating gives CASQGGMNNEKLFF.

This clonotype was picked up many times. CDR3 nucleotide sequence: TGCGCCAGCAGCATGGGACAGAGAGTCACCGGGGAGCTGTTTTTT. It is translated as CASSMGQRVTGELFF. V usage is TRBV5-1 and J usage is TRBJ2-2; the match to TRBD1 covers 7 bases. Germline loops: CDR1 SGHRS, CDR2 YFSETQ. V was pared by 4 bases and J by 4 bases, with 7 bases of the junction left unmatched. The CDR3 runs 15 residues.

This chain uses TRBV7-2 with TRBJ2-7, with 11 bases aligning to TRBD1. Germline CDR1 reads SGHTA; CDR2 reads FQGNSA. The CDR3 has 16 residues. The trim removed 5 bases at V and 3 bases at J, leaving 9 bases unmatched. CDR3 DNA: TGTGCCAGCAGCCTCGTCCGGGACAGGGGGGTCTACGAGCAGTACGTC. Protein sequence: CASSLVRDRGVYEQYV.

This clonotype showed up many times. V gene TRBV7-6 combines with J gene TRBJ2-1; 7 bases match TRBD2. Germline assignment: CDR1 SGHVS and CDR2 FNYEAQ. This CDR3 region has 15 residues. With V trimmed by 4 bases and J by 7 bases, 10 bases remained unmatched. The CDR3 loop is CASSSGGLIGNEQFF. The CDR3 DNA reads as TGTGCCAGCAGCTCGGGGGGACTTATTGGAAATGAGCAGTTCTTC.

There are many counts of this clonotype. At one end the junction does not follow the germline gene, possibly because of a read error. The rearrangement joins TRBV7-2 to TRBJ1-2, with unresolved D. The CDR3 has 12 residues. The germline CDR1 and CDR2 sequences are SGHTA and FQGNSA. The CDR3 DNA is TGCGCCAGCAGCTTGGAGAGCTATGGCTACACCTTC. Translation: CASSLESYGYTF. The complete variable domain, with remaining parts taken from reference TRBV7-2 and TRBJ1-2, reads GAGVSQSPSNKVTEKGKDVELRCDPISGHTALYWYRQSLGQGLEFLIYFQGNSAPDKSGLPSDRFSAERTGGSVSTLTIQRTQQEDSAVYLCASSLESYGYTFGSGTRLTVV.

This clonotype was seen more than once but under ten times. CDR3: CASSSRGGLGEQFF. The CDR3 coding sequence is TGTGCCAGCAGCTCGCGGGGGGGCCTGGGTGAGCAGTTCTTC. The chain carries TRBV11-1 and TRBJ2-1, with 9 bases identical to TRBD2. Looked up from germline, CDR1 is SGHAT and CDR2 is FQDESV (reference sequence). V shed 4 bases, J shed 9 bases, and the junction held 7 bases outside the gene matches. The CDR3 runs to 14 residues. Supplemented by reference TRBV11-1 and TRBJ2-1, the full variable domain reads EAEVAQSPRYKITEKSQAVAFWCDPISGHATLYWYRQILGQGPELLVQFQDESVVDDSQLPKDRFSAERLKGVDSTLKIQPAELGDSAMYLCASSSRGGLGEQFFGPGTRLTVL.

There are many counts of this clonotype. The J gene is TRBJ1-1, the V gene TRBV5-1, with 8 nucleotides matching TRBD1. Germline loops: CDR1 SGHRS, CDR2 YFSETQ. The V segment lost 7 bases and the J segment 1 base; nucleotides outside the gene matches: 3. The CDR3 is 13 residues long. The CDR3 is CASRTGPNTEAFF. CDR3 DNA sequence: TGCGCCAGCCGGACAGGGCCGAACACTGAAGCTTTCTTT.

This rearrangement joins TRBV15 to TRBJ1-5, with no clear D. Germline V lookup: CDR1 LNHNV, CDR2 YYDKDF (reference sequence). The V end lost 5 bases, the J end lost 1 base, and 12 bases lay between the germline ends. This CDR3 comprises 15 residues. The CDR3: CATSQMGRSNQPQHF. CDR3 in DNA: TGTGCCACCAGCCAGATGGGAAGGAGCAATCAGCCCCAGCATTTT.

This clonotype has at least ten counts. CDR3 residues: CASTTVSYNEQFF. As DNA, the CDR3 is TGTGCCAGCACCACTGTCTCCTACAATGAGCAGTTCTTC. This chain joins TRBV12-3 or TRBV12-4 and TRBJ2-1, with D unresolved. CDR3 length: 13 amino acids. The V and J ends lost 7 bases and 0 bases respectively, with 7 bases between them.

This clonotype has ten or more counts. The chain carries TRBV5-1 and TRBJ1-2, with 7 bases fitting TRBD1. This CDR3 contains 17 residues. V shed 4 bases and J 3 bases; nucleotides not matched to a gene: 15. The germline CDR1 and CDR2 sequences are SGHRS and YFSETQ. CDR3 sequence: CASSLRTGGDPYYGYTF. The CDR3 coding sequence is TGCGCCAGCAGCCTTCGGACAGGTGGGGACCCCTACTATGGCTACACCTTC.

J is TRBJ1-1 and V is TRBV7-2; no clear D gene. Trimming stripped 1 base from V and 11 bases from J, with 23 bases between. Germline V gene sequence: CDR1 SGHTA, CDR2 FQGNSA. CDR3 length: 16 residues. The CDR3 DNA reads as TGTGCCAGCAGCTTAGTCTGGTCCCGGGTCGTTGATCGTGCTTTCTTT. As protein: CASSLVWSRVVDRAFF.

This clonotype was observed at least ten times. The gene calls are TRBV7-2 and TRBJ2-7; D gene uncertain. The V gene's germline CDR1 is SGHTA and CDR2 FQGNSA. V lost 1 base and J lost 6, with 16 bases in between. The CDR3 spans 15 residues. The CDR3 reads CASSLGPILGPEQYF. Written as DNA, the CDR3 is TGTGCCAGCAGCTTAGGTCCCATTTTGGGCCCCGAGCAGTACTTC.

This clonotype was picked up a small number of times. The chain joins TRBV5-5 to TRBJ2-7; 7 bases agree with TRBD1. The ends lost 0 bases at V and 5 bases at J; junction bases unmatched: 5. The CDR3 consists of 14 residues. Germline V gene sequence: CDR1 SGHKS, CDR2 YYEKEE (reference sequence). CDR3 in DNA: TGTGCCAGCAGCTTGGGAAACAGGGGAAACGAGCAGTACGTC. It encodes CASSLGNRGNEQYV.

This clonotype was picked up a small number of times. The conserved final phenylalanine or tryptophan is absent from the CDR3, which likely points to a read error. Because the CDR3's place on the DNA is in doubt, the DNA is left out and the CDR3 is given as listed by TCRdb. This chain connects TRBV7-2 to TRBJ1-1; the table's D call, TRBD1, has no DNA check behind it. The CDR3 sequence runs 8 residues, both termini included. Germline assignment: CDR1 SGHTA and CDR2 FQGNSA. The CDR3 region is CASPPWVI.

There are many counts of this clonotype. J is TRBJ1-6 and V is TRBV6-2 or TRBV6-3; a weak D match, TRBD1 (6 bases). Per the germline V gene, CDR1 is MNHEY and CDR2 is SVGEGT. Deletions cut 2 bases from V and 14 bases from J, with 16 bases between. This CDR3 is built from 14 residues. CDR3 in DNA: TGTGCCAGCAGTTACCTACGGGGGCATCGGACCCTCCACTTT. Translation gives CASSYLRGHRTLHF.

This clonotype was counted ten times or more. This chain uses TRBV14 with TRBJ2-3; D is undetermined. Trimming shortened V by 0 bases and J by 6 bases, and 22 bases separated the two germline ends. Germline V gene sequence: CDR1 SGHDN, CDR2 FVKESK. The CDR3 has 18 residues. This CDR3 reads CASSQDSPETWVYDTQYF. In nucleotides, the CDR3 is TGTGCCAGCAGCCAAGATTCACCAGAGACGTGGGTTTATGATACGCAGTATTTT.

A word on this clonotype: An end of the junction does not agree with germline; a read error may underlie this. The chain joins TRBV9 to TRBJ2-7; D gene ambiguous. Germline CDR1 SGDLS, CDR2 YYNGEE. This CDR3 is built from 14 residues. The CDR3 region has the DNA TGTGCCAACAGCGCCCCAGTCTTCCCTGACGAGCAGTACTTC. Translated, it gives CANSAPVFPDEQYF.

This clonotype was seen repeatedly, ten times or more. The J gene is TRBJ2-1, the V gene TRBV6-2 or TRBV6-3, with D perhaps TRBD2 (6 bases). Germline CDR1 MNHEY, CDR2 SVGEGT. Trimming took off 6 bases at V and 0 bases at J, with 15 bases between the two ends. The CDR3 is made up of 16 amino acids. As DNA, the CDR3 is TGTGCCAGCAGCCCATGGAGCGGGCTCTCCTACAATGAGCAGTTCTTC. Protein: CASSPWSGLSYNEQFF.